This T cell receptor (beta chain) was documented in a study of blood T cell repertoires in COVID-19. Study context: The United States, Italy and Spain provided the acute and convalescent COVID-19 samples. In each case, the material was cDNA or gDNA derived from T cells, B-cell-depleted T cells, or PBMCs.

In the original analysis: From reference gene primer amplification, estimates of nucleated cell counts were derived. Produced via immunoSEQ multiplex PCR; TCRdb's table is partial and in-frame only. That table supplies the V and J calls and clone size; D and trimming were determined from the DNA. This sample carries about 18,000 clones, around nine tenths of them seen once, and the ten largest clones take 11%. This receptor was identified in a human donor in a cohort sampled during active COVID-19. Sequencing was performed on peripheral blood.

CDR3 DNA: TGTGCCAGCAGCGTAGCTTGGGGACAGGGGGAGACCCAGTACTTC. It is translated as CASSVAWGQGETQYF. J is TRBJ2-5 and V is TRBV9; 10 bases line up with TRBD1. CDR1 and CDR2 from the germline V gene are SGDLS and YYNGEE. V trimming: 0 bases; J trimming: 5 bases; junction bases outside the gene matches: 4. CDR3 length: 15 residues.